This record looks at one T cell receptor beta chain sequence and its context. These data belong to a study of shared clonotypes between healthy human individuals. The germline gives CDR1 SGHNT, CDR2 YYREEE (reference sequence). The CDR3 covers 13 residues. V lost 0 bases to trimming and J lost 3 bases, with 5 bases between them. All donors qualified as healthy HIV-negative adults and had experienced no recent acute infections or vaccinations. Only Caucasian adults living in Nashville, Tennessee served as donors. CD4+ cells were split into CD45RA+ naive and CD45RA-negative memory subsets. Methods used by the authors: In the immunoSEQ data, sequences were junction-only and lacked quality scores, so filtering differed. Produced via immunoSEQ multiplex PCR; TCRdb's table is partial and in-frame only. V, J and clone size derive from that table, while D and trimming were established from the DNA sequence. The sample holds approximately 2.3 million clones, approximately 95% seen once.

The J gene is TRBJ2-3, the V gene TRBV5-4; D remains ambiguous. What was sequenced was naive CD4+ T cells from PBMCs. Subset specified: CD45RA+ positively selected. The source of this sequence is a man younger than 30 in good health. Some clones in this sample may be carry-over from other donors' samples. The CDR3 bases are TGTGCCAGCAGCTTGGCCCAGACAGATACGCAGTATTTT. This translates into CASSLAQTDTQYF.